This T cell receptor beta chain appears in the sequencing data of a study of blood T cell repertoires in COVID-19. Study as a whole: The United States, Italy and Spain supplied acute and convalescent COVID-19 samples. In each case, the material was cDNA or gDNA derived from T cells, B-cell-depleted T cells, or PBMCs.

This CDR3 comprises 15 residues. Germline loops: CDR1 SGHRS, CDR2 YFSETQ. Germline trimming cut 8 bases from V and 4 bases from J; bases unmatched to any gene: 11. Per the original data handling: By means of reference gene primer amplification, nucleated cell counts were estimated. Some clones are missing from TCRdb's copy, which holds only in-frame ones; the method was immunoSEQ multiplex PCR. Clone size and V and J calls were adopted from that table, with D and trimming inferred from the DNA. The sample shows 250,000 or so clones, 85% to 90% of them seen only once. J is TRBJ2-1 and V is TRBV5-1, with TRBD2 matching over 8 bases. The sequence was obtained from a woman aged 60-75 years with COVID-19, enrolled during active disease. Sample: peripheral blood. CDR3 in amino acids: CASKVRAGDYNEQFF. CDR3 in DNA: TGCGCCAGTAAGGTCAGAGCGGGGGATTACAATGAGCAGTTCTTC. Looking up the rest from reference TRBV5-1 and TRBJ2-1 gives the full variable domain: KAGVTQTPRYLIKTRGQQVTLSCSPISGHRSVSWYQQTPGQGLQFLFEYFSETQRNKGNFPGRFSGRQFSNSRSEMNVSTLELGDSALYLCASKVRAGDYNEQFFGPGTRLTVL.